Sequencing of this TCR beta chain was carried out in a study of OX40 agonist ivuxolimab in advanced cancers. Broader study findings: Among the lowest peripheral clonal expansion occurred in 0.1-3.0 mg/kg partial responders.

The CDR3 runs to 13 residues. Trimming shortened V by 2 bases and J by 4 bases, and 5 bases separated the two germline ends. Germline lookup yields CDR1 MDHEN and CDR2 SYDVKM. As for this clone: Antigen specificity is unknown.

TCRdb's table, derived via immunoSEQ multiplex PCR, lists solely in-frame clones and lacks some. The data contain approximately 60,000 clones, around 80% of them singletons. This receptor was obtained from an adult with an advanced solid tumor such as melanoma, head and neck, liver or kidney cancer. The sample consisted of CD4+ or CD8+ T cells sorted from blood, taken in a trial of the OX40 agonist ivuxolimab. The chain employs TRBV28 and TRBJ1-4, with D uncertain. This chain's CDR3 is CASSLGFNEKLFF. The CDR3, as DNA: TGTGCCAGCAGTTTAGGGTTTAATGAAAAACTGTTTTTT.